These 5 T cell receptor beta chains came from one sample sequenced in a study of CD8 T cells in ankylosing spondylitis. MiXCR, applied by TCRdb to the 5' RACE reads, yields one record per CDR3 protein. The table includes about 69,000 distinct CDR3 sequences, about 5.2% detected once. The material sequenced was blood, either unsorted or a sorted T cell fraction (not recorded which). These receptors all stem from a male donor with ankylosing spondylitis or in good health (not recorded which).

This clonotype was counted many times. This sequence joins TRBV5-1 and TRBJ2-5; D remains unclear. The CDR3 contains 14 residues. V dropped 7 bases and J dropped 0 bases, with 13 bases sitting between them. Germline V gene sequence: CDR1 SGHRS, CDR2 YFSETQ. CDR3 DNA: TGCGCCAGCCAAAGGTGGGCCAACCAAGAGACCCAGTACTTC. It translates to CASQRWANQETQYF.

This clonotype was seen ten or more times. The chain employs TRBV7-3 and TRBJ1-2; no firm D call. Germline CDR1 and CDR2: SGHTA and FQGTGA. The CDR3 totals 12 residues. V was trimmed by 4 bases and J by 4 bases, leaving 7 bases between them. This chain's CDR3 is CASSYAGYGYTF. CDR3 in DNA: TGTGCCAGCAGCTATGCCGGCTATGGCTACACCTTC.

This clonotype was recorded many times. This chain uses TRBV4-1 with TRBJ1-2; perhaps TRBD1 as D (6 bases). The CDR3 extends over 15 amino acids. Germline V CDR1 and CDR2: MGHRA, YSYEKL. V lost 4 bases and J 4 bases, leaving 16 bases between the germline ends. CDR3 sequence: CASSPSQTGVYGYTF. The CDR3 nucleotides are TGCGCCAGCAGCCCCTCGCAGACAGGAGTCTATGGCTACACCTTC.

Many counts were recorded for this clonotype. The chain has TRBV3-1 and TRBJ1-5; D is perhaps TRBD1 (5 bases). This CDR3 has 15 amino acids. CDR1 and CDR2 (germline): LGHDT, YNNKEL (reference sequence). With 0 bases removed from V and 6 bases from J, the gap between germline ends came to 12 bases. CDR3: CASSQDKGLGQPQHF. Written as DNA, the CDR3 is TGTGCCAGCAGCCAAGATAAGGGGCTCGGTCAGCCCCAGCATTTT.

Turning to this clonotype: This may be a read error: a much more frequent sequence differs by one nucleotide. The CDR3 DNA reads TGCAGTGCAGCGGAGGGCTCTGGAAACTCCATATATTTT. Translated, it gives CSAAEGSGNSIYF. This rearrangement joins TRBV20-1 to TRBJ1-3; D is uncertain. The CDR3 covers 13 residues. CDR1 and CDR2 from the germline V gene are DFQATT and SNEGSKA (reference sequence).